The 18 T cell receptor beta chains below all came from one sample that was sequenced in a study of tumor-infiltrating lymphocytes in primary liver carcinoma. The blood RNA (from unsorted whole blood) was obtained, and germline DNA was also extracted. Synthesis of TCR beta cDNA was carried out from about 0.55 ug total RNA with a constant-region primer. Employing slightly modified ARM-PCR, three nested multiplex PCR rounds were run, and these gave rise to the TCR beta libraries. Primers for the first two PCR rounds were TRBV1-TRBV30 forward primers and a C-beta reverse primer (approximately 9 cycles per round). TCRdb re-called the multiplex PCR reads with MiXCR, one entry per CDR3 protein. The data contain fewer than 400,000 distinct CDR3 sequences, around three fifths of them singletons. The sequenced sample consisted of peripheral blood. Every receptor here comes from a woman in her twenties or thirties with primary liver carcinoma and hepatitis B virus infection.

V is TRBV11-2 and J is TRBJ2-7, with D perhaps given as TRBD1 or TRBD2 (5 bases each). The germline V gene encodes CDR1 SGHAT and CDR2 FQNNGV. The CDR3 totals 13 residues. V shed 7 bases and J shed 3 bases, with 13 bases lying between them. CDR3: CASNRGRSYEQYF. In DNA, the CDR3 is TGTGCCAGCAACCGGGGACGGAGCTACGAGCAGTACTTC.

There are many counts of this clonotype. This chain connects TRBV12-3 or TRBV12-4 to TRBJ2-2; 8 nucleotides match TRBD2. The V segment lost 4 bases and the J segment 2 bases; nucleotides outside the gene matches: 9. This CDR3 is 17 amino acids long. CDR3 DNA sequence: TGTGCCAGCAGTTCCCGACTAGCGCCTCCCAACACCGGGGAGCTGTTTTTT. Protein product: CASSSRLAPPNTGELFF.

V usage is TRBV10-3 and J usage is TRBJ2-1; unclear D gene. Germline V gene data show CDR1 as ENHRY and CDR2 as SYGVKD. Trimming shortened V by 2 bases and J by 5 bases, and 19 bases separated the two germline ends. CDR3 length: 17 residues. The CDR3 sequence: CAISETMAASANNEQFF. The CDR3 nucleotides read TGTGCCATCAGTGAGACCATGGCGGCCAGCGCCAACAATGAGCAGTTCTTC.

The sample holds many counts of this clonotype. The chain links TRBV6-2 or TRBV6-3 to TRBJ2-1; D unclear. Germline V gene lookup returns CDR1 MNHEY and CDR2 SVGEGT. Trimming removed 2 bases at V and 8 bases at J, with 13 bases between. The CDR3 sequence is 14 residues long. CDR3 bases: TGTGCCAGCAGTTACGGTCCCCCGGTGGATGAGCAGTTCTTC. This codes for CASSYGPPVDEQFF.

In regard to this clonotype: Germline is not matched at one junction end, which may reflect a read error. DNA for the CDR3: TGTGCCAGCAGCTTTGATATGTTCCTCTACACTGAGCAGTTCTTC. Translating it yields CASSFDMFLYTEQFF. The V call is TRBV11-2, the J call TRBJ2-1; D gene uncertain. The CDR3 covers 15 residues. Germline assignment: CDR1 SGHAT and CDR2 FQNNGV.

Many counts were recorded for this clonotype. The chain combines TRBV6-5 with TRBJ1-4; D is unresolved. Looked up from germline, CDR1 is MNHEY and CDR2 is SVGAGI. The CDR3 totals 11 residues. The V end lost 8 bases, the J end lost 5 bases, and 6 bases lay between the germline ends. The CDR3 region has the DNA TGTGCCAGCGGAATGAATGAAAAACTGTTTTTT. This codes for CASGMNEKLFF.

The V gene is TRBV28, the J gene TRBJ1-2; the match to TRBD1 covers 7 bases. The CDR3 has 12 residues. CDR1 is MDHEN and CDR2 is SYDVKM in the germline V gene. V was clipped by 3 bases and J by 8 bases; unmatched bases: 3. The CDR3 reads CASSFEDRGYTF. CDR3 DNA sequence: TGTGCCAGCAGTTTTGAGGACAGGGGCTACACCTTC.

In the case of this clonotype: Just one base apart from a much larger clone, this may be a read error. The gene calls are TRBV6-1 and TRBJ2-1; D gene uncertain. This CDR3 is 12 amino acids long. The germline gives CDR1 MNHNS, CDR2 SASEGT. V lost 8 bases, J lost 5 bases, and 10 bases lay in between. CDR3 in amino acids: CASLDNNNEQFF. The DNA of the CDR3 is TGTGCCAGCCTTGACAACAACAATGAGCAGTTCTTC.

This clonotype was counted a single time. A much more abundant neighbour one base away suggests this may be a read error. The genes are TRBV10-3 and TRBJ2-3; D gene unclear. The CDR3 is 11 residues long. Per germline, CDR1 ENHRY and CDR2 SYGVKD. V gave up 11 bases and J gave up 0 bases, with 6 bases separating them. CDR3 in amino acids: CAAYSTDTQYF. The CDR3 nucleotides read TGTGCCGCCTATAGCACAGATACGCAGTATTTT.

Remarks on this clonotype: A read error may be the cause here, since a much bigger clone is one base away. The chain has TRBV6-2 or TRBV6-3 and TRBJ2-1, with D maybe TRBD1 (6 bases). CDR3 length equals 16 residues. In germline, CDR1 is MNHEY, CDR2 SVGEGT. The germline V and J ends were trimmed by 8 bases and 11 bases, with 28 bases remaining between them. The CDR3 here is CASRRGQGRQISKQFF. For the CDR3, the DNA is TGTGCCAGCCGCAGAGGGCAGGGGCGACAAATAAGTAAGCAGTTCTTC.

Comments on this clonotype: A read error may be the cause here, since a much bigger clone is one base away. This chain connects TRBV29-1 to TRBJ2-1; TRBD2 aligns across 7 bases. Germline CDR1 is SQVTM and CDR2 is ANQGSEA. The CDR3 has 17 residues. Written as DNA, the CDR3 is TGCAGCGTTCCCTCCGCTCTAGCGGCGGGAACCTACAATGAGCGGTTCTTC. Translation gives CSVPSALAAGTYNERFF.

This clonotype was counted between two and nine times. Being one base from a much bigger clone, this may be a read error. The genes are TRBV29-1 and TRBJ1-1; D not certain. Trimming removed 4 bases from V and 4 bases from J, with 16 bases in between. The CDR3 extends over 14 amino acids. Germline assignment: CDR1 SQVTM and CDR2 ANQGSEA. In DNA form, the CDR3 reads TGCAGCGTTGCAATGGGGATGGGAGGCACTGAAGCTTTCTTT. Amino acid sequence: CSVAMGMGGTEAFF.

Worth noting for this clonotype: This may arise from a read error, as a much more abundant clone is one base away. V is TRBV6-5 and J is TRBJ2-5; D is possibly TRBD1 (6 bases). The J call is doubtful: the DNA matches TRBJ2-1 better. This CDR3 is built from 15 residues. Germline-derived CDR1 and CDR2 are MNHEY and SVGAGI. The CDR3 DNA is TGTGCCAGCAGTCACCCACCGGGACAAAAAGAGACCCAGTTCTTC. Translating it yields CASSHPPGQKETQFF.

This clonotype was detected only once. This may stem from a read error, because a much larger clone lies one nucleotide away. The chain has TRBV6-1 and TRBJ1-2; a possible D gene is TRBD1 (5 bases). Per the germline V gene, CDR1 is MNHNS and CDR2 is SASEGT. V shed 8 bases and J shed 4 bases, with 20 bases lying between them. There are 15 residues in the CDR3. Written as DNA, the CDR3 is TGTGCCAGCTCCCCCGGGGACTTGAACGTCTATGGCTACACCTTC. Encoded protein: CASSPGDLNVYGYTF.

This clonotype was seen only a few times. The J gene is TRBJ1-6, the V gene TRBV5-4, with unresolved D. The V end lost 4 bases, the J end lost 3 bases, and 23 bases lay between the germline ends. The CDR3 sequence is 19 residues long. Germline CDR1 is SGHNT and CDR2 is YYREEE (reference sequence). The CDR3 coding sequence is TGTGCCAGCAGCCCCAATCTGGTCGTCGGGTTAGACTATAATTCACCCCTCCACTTT. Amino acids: CASSPNLVVGLDYNSPLHF.

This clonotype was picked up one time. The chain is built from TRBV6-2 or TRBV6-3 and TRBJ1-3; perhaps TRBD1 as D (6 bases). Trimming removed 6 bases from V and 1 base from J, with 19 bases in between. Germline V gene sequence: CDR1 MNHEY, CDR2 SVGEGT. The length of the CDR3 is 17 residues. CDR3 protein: CASREGSGAGSGNTIYF. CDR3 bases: TGTGCCAGCAGAGAAGGATCAGGGGCCGGTTCTGGAAACACCATATATTTT.

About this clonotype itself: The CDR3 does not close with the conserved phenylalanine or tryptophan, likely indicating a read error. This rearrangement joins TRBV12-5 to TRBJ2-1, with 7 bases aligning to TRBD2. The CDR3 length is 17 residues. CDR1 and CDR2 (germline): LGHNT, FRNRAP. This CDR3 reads CASGVVGTSDNLNEQFS. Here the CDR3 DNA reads TGTGCTAGTGGTGTGGTGGGTACTAGCGATAACCTTAATGAGCAGTTCTCC.

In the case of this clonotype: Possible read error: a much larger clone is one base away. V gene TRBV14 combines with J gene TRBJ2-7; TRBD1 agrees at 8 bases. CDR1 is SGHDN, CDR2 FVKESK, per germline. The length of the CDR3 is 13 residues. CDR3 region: CASNQGRGREQYF. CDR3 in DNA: TGTGCCAGCAACCAAGGCAGGGGGCGGGAGCAGTACTTC. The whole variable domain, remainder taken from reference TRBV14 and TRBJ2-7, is EAGVTQFPSHSVIEKGQTVTLRCDPISGHDNLYWYRRVMGKEIKFLLHFVKESKQDESGMPNNRFLAERTGGTYSTLKVQPAELEDSGVYFCASNQGRGREQYFGPGTRLTVT.